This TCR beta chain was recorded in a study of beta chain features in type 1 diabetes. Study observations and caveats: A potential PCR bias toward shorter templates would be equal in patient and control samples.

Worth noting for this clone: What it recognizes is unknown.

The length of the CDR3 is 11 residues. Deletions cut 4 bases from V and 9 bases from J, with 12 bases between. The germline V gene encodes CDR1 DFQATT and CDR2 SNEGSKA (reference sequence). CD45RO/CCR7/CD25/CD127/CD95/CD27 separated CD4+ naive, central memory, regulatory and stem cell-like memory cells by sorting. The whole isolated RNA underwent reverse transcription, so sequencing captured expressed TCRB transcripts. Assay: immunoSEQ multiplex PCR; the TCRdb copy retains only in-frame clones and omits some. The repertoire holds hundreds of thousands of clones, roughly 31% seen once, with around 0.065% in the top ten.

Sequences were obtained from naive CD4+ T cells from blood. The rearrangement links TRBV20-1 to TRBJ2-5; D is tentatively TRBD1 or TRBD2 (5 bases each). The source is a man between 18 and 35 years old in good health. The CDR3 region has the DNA TGCAGTGCTAACGGGGCCGACTCCCAGTACTTC. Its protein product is CSANGADSQYF.